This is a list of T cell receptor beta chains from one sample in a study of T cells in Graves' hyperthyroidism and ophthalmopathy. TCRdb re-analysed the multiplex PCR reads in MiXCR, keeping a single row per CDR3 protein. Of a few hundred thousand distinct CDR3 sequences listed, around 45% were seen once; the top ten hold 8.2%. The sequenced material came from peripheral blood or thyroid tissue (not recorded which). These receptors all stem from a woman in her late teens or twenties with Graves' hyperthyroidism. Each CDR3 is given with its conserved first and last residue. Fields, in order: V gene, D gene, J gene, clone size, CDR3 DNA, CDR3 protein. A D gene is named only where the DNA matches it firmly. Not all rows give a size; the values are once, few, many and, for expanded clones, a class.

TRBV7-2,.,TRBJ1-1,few,TGTGCCAGCAGCGGATGGACCACTGAAGCTTTCTTT,CASSGWTTEAFF
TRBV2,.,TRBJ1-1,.,TGTGCCAGCAGTGAAGGGCCTAAATCGGCTTTCTTT,CASSEGPKSAFF
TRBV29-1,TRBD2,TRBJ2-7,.,TGCAGCGTTGGGGGCGCACCGGGACTAGCGGGAGAGCGGCCCTACGAGCAGTACTTC,CSVGGAPGLAGERPYEQYF
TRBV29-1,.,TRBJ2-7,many,TGCAGCGTTGAGCTCACGGACTCCTACGAGCAGTACTTC,CSVELTDSYEQYF
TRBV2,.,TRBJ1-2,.,TGTGCCAGCAGTTTATCGGAGGGGTTCTATGGCTACACCTTC,CASSLSEGFYGYTF
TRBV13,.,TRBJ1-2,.,TGTGCCAGCAGTTTCCGACAGGAGTATGGCTACACCTTC,CASSFRQEYGYTF
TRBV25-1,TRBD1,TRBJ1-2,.,TGTGCCAGCAGGGGCGGGACAGCATATGGCTACACCTTC,CASRGGTAYGYTF
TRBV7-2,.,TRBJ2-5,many,TGTGCCAGCAGCTTAGTTCCGCGGGTGCACGAGACCCAGTACTTC,CASSLVPRVHETQYF
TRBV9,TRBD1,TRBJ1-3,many,TGTGCCAGCAGCGCGACAGGGGGCGCGGCTGGAAACACCATATATTTT,CASSATGGAAGNTIYF
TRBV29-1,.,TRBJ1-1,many,TGCAGCGTTGGGACAGCGAACACTGAAGCTTTCTTT,CSVGTANTEAFF
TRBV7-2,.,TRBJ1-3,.,TGTGCCAGCAGCCAAGATCAGGGCTTCTCTGGAAACACCATATATTTT,CASSQDQGFSGNTIYF
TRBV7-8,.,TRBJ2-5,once,TGTGCCACCAGTGGGGGGACCAGGGGAGAGACCCAGTACTTC,CATSGGTRGETQYF
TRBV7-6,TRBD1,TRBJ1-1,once,TGTGCCAGCAGCCCCAGGACAGGGAAGGGGACTGAAGCTTTCTTT,CASSPRTGKGTEAFF
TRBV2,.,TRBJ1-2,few,TGTGCCAGCAGTGGGGCCCCGGGCTACACCTTC,CASSGAPGYTF